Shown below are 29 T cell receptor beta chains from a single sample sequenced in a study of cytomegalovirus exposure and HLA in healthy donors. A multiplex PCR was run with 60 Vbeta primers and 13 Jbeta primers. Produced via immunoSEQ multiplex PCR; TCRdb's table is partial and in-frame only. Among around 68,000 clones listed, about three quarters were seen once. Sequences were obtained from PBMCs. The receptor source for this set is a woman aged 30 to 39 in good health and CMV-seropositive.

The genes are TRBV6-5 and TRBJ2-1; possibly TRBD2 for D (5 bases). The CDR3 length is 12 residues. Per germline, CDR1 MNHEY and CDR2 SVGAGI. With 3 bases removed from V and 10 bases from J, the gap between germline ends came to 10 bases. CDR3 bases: TGTGCCAGCAGTTATATAGGGAGAGAGCAGTTCTTC. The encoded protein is CASSYIGREQFF.

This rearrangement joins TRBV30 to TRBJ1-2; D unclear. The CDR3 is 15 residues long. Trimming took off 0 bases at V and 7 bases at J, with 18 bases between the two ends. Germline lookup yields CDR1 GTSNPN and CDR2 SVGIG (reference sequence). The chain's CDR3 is CAWSVWRALLAGYTF. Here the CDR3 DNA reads TGTGCCTGGAGTGTATGGCGGGCTCTTTTGGCTGGCTACACCTTC.

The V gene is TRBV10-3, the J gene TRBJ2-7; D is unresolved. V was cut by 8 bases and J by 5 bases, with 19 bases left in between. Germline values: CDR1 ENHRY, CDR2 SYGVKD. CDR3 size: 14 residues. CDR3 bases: TGTGCCATCTCTCCTCCTTGGCGGCCAAACGAGCAGTACTTC. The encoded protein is CAISPPWRPNEQYF.

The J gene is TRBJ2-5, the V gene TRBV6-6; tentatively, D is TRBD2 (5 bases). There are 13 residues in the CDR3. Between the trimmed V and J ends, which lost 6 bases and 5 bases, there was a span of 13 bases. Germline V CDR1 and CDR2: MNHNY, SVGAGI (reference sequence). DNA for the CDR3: TGTGCCAGCAGCTTACTAGATGGGGAGACCCAGTACTTC. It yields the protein CASSLLDGETQYF.

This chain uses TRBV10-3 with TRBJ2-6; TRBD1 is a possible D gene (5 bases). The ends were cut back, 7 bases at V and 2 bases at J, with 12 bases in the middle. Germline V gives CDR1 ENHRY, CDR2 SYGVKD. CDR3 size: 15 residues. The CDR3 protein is CAITPQGTGANVLTF. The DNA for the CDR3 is TGTGCCATCACCCCCCAGGGTACTGGGGCCAACGTCCTGACTTTC.

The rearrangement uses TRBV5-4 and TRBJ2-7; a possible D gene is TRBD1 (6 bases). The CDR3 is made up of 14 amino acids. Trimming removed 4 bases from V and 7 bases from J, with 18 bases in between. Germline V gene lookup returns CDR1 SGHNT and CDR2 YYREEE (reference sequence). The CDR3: CASSPWGTPWEQYF. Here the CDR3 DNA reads TGTGCCAGCAGCCCCTGGGGGACACCTTGGGAGCAGTACTTC.

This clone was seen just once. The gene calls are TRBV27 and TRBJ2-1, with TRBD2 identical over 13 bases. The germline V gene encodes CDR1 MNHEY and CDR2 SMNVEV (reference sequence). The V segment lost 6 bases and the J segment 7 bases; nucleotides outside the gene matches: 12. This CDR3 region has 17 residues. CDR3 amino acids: CASSRTRTSGSLNEQFF. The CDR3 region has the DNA TGTGCCAGCAGCCGAACCCGGACTAGCGGGAGCCTAAATGAGCAGTTCTTC.

CDR3 in amino acids: CASSLRGLALRNEQFF. For the CDR3, the DNA is TGTGCCAGCAGCTTGCGGGGACTAGCTTTAAGGAATGAGCAGTTCTTC. V usage is TRBV5-8 and J usage is TRBJ2-1; TRBD2 matches 9 bases. The V gene's germline CDR1 is SGHTS and CDR2 YDEGEE. V gave up 1 base and J gave up 7 bases; unmatched junction bases: 9. The CDR3 has 16 amino acids. Drawing the rest from reference TRBV5-8 and TRBJ2-1, the complete variable domain is EAGVTQSPTHLIKTRGQQATLRCSPISGHTSVYWYQQALGLGLQFLLWYDEGEERNRGNFPPRFSGRQFPNYSSELNVNALELEDSALYLCASSLRGLALRNEQFFGPGTRLTVL.

CDR3 nucleotides: TGTGCCAGCAGCTTTGGAGGGGATGAGCAGTTCTTC. Amino acids: CASSFGGDEQFF. The chain uses TRBV5-8 and TRBJ2-1; the D gene is possibly TRBD2 (6 bases). Germline V gives CDR1 SGHTS, CDR2 YDEGEE. This CDR3 contains 12 residues. The V and J ends lost 2 bases and 8 bases respectively, with 8 bases between them.

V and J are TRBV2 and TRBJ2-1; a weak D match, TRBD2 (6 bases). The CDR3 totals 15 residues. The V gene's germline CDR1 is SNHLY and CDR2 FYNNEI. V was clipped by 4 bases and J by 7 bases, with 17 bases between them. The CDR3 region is CASSARSGLHNEQFF. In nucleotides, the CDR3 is TGTGCCAGCAGTGCCCGATCGGGACTTCATAATGAGCAGTTCTTC.

CDR3 amino acids: CASSANWDRGQGYTF. The CDR3, as DNA: TGTGCCAGCAGCGCTAACTGGGACAGGGGGCAGGGCTACACCTTC. V and J are TRBV11-2 and TRBJ1-2; 12 bases align to TRBD1. This CDR3 comprises 15 residues. Trimming took 5 bases from V and 8 from J; bases not matched to a gene: 9. Germline loops: CDR1 SGHAT, CDR2 FQNNGV.

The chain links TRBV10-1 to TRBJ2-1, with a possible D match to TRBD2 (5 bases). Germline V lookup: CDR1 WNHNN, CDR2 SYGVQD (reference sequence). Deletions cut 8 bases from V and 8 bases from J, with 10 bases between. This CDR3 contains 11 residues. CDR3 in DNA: TGCGCCAGCCCTTGGGGAGATGAGCAGTTCTTC. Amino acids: CASPWGDEQFF.

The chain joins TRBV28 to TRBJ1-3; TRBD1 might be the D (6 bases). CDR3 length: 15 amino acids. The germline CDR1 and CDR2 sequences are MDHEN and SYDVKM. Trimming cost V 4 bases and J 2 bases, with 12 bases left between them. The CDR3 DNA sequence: TGTGCCAGCAGTTCACAGGGTCGCGCTGGAAACACCATATATTTT. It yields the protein CASSSQGRAGNTIYF.

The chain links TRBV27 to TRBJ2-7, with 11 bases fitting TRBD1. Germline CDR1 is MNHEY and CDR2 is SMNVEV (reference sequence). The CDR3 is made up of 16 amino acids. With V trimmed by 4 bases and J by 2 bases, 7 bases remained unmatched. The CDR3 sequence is CASSSSGTGGPYEQYF. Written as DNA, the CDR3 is TGTGCCAGCAGTTCGTCCGGGACAGGGGGGCCCTACGAGCAGTACTTC.

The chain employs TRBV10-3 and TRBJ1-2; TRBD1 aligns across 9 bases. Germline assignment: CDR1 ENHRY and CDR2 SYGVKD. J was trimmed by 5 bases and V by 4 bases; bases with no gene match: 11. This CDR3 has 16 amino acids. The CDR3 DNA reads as TGTGCCATCAGTGGGTTTGACTCCGGGACAGGGTATGGCTACACCTTC. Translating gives CAISGFDSGTGYGYTF.

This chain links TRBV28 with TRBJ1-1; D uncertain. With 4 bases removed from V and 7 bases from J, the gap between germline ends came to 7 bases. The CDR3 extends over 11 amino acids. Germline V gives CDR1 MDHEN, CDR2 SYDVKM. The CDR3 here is CASSYSYEAFF. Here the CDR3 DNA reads TGTGCCAGCAGTTACAGTTATGAAGCTTTCTTT. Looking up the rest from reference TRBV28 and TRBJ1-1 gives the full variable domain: DVKVTQSSRYLVKRTGEKVFLECVQDMDHENMFWYRQDPGLGLRLIYFSYDVKMKEKGDIPEGYSVSREKKERFSLILESASTNQTSMYLCASSYSYEAFFGQGTRLTVV.

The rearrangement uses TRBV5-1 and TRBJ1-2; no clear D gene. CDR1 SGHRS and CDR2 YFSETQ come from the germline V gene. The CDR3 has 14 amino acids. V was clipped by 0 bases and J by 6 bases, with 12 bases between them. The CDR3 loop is CASSLDLLGDGYTF. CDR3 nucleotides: TGCGCCAGCAGCTTGGACCTCCTCGGGGATGGCTACACCTTC.

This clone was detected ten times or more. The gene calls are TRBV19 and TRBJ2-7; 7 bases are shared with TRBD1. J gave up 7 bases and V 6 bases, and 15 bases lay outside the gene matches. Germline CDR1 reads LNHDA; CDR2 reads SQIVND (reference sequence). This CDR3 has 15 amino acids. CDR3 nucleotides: TGTGCCAGTAGCCCACCGGGACAGAAGGCGTCGGAGCAGTACTTC. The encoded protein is CASSPPGQKASEQYF. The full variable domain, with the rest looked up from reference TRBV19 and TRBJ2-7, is DGGITQSPKYLFRKEGQNVTLSCEQNLNHDAMYWYRQDPGQGLRLIYYSQIVNDFQKGDIAEGYSVSREKKESFPLTVTSAQKNPTAFYLCASSPPGQKASEQYFGPGTRLTVT.

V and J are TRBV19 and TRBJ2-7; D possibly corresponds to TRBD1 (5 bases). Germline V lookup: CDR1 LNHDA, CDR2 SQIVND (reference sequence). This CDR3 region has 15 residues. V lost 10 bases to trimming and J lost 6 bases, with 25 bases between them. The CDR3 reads CATQAGPDMFGEQYF. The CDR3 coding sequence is TGTGCCACCCAGGCCGGCCCGGACATGTTCGGCGAGCAGTACTTC. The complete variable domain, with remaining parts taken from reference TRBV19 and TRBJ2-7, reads DGGITQSPKYLFRKEGQNVTLSCEQNLNHDAMYWYRQDPGQGLRLIYYSQIVNDFQKGDIAEGYSVSREKKESFPLTVTSAQKNPTAFYLCATQAGPDMFGEQYFGPGTRLTVT.

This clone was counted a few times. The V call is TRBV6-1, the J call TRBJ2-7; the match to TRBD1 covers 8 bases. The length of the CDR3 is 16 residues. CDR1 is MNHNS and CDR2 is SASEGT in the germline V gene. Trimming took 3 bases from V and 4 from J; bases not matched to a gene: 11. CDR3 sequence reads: CASSDSRQGRSYEQYF. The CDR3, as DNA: TGTGCCAGCAGTGATTCCCGACAGGGGCGTAGTTACGAGCAGTACTTC.

DNA for the CDR3: TGTGCCAGCAGCGTCGGGGGGACACTAGAGACCCAGTACTTC. Protein sequence: CASSVGGTLETQYF. The chain carries TRBV9 and TRBJ2-5, with a possible D match to TRBD2 (7 bases). Germline-derived CDR1 and CDR2 are SGDLS and YYNGEE. With 2 bases removed from V and 4 bases from J, the gap between germline ends came to 12 bases. The CDR3 length is 14 residues.

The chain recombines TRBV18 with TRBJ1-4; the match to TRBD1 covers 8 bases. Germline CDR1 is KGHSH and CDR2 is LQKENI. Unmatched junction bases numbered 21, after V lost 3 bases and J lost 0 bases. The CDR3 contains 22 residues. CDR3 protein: CASSPFSGLQGARGSTNEKLFF. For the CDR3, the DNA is TGTGCCAGCTCACCCTTCAGCGGGCTTCAGGGGGCCCGGGGATCAACTAATGAAAAACTGTTTTTT.

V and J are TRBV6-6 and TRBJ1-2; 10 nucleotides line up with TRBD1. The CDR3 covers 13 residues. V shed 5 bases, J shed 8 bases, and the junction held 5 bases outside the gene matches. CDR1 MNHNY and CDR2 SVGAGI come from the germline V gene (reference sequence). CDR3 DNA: TGTGCCAGCAGTCGGGACAGGGGAGAGGGCTACACCTTC. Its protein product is CASSRDRGEGYTF.

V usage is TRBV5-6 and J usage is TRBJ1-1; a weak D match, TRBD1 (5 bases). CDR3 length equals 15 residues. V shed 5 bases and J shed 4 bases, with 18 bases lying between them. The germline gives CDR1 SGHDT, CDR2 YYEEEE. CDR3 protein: CASSQQGPGGTEAFF. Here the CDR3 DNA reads TGTGCCAGCAGTCAGCAAGGGCCCGGGGGCACTGAAGCTTTCTTT.

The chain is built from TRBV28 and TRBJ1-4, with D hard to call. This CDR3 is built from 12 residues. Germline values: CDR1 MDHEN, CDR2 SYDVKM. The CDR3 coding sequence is TGTGCGCTAGCGGGTCCTAATGAAAAACTGTTTTTT. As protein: CALAGPNEKLFF. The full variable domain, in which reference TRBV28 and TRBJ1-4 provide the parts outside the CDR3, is DVKVTQSSRYLVKRTGEKVFLECVQDMDHENMFWYRQDPGLGLRLIYFSYDVKMKEKGDIPEGYSVSREKKERFSLILESASTNQTSMYLCALAGPNEKLFFGSGTQLSVL.

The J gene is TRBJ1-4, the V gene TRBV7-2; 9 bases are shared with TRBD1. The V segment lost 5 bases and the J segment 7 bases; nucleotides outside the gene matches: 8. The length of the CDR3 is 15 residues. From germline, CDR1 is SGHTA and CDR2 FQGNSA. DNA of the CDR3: TGTGCCAGCAGCCTAATGGGACAGGGCGGTGAAAAACTGTTTTTT. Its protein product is CASSLMGQGGEKLFF.

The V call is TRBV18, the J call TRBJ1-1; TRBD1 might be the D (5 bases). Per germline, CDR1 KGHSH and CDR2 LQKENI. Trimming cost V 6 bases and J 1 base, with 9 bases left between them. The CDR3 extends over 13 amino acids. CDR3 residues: CASSGRGNTEAFF. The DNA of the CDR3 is TGTGCCAGCTCCGGGAGGGGGAACACTGAAGCTTTCTTT.

This CDR3 is CASSLWDRGRLQPQHF. The CDR3 nucleotides are TGTGCCAGCAGCTTATGGGACAGGGGGCGGTTACAGCCCCAGCATTTT. The V gene is TRBV7-3, the J gene TRBJ1-5; 12 nucleotides align to TRBD1. With 2 bases clipped from V and 7 bases from J, the junction kept 6 bases outside the gene matches. Germline assignment: CDR1 SGHTA and CDR2 FQGTGA. This CDR3 comprises 16 residues.

The CDR3 protein is CASSLAPSPDTQYF. The CDR3 DNA reads as TGCGCCAGCAGCTTGGCCCCGAGCCCAGATACGCAGTATTTT. The gene calls are TRBV5-1 and TRBJ2-3; no clear D. This CDR3 region has 14 residues. Germline loops: CDR1 SGHRS, CDR2 YFSETQ. Deletions cut 0 bases from V and 4 bases from J, with 9 bases between.